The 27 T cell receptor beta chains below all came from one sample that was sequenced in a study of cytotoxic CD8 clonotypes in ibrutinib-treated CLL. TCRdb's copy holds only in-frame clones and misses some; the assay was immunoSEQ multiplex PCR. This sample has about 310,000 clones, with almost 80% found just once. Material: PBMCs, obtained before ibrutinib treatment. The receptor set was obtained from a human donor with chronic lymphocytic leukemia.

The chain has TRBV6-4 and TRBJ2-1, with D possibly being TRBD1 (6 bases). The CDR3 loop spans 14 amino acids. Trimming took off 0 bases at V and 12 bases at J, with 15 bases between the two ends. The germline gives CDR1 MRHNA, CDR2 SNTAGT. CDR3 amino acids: CASSDSPGGPGQFF. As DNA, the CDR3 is TGTGCCAGCAGTGACTCCCCTGGGGGCCCAGGGCAGTTCTTC.

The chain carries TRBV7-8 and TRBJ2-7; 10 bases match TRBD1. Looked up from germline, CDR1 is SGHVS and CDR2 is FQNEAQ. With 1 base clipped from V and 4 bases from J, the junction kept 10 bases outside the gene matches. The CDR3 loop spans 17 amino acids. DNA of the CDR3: TGTGCCAGCAGCTTAGTCTCCGATGGGGACAGGGGATACGAGCAGTACTTC. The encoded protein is CASSLVSDGDRGYEQYF.

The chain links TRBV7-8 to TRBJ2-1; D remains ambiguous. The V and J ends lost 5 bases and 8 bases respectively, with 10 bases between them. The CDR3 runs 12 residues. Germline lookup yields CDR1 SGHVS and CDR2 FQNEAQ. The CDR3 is CASSPSRDEQFF. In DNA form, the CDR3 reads TGTGCCAGCAGCCCCTCTAGGGATGAGCAGTTCTTC.

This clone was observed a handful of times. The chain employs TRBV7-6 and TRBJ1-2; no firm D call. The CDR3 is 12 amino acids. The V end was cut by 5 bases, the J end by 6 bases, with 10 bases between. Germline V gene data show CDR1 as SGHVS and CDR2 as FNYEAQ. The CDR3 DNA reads TGTGCCAGCAGCCTCCCCGGGGATGGCTACACCTTC. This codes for CASSLPGDGYTF.

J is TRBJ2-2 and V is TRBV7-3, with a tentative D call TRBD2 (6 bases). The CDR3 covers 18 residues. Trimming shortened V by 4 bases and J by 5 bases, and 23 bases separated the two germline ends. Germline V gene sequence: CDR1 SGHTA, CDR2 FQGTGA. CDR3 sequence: CASSSRRGQAGRTGELFF. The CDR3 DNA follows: TGTGCCAGCAGCTCCCGTCGCGGTCAAGCGGGTAGAACCGGGGAGCTGTTTTTT.

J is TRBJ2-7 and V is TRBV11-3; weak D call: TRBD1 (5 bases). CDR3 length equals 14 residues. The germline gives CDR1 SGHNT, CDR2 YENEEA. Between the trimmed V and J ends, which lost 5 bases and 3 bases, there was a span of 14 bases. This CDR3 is CASSPSGLDYEQYF. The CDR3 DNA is TGTGCCAGCAGCCCCTCAGGGCTTGACTACGAGCAGTACTTC.

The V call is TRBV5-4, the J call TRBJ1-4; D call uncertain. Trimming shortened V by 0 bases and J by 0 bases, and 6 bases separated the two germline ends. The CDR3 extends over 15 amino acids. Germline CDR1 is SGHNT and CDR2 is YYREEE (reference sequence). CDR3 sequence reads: CASSLGVATNEKLFF. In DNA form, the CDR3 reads TGTGCCAGCAGCTTGGGGGTTGCAACTAATGAAAAACTGTTTTTT. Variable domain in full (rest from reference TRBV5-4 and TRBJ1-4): ETGVTQSPTHLIKTRGQQVTLRCSSQSGHNTVSWYQQALGQGPQFIFQYYREEENGRGNFPPRFSGLQFPNYSSELNVNALELDDSALYLCASSLGVATNEKLFFGSGTQLSVL.

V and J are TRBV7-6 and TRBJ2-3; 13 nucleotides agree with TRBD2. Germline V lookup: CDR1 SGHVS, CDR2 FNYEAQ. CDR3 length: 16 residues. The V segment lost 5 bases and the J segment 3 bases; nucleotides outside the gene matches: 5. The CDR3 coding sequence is TGTGCCAGCAGCCACGGACTAGCGGGAGTAACAGATACGCAGTATTTT. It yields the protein CASSHGLAGVTDTQYF.

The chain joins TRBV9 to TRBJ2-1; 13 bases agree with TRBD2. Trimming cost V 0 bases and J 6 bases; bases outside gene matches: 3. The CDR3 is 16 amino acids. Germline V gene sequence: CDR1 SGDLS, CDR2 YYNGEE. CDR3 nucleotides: TGTGCCAGCAGCGTAGGATGGACTAGCGGGGGCAATGAGCAGTTCTTC. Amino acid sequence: CASSVGWTSGGNEQFF.

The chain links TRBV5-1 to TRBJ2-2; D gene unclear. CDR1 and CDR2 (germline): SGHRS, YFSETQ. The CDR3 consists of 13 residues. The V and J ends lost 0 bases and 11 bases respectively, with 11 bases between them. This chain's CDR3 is CASSLAESGELFF. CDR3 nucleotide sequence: TGCGCCAGCAGCTTGGCCGAGTCGGGCGAGCTGTTTTTT.

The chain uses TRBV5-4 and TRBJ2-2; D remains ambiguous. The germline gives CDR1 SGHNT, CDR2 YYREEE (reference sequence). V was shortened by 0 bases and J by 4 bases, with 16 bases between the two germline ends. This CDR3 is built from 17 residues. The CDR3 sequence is CASSLDRVRWSTGELFF. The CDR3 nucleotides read TGTGCCAGCAGCTTGGACCGGGTACGGTGGTCCACCGGGGAGCTGTTTTTT.

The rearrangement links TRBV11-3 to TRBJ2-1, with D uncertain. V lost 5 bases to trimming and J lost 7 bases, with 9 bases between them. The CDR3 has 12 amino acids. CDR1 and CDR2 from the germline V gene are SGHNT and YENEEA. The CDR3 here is CASSHIGNEQFF. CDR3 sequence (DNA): TGTGCCAGCAGCCATATTGGGAATGAGCAGTTCTTC. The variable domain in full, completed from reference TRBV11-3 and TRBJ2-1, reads EAGVVQSPRYKIIEKKQPVAFWCNPISGHNTLYWYLQNLGQGPELLIRYENEEAVDDSQLPKDRFSAERLKGVDSTLKIQPAELGDSAVYLCASSHIGNEQFFGPGTRLTVL.

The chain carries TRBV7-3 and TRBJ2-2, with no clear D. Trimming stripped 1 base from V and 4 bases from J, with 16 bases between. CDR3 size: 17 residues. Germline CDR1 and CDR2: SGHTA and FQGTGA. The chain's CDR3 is CASSLMVGPFPTGELFF. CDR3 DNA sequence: TGTGCCAGCAGCTTAATGGTCGGGCCCTTTCCCACCGGGGAGCTGTTTTTT.

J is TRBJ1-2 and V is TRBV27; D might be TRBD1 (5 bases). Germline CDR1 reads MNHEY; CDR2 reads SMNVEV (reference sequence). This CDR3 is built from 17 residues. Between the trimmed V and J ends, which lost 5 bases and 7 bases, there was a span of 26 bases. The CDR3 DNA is TGTGCCAGCAGTACCACCCCACGGGGCTATCCGGGATCTGGCTACACCTTC. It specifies CASSTTPRGYPGSGYTF.

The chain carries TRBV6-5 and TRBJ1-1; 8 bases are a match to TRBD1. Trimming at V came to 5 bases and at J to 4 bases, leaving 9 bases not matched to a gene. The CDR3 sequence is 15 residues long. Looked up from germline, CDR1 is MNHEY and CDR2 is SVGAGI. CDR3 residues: CASSQWTGTGTEAFF. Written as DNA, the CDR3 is TGTGCCAGCAGTCAGTGGACAGGGACGGGCACTGAAGCTTTCTTT.

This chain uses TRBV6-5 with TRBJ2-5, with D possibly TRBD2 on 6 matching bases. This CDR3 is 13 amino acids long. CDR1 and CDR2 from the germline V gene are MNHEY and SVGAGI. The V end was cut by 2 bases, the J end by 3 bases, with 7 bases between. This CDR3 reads CASSYGGKETQYF. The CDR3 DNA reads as TGTGCCAGCAGTTACGGCGGGAAAGAGACCCAGTACTTC.

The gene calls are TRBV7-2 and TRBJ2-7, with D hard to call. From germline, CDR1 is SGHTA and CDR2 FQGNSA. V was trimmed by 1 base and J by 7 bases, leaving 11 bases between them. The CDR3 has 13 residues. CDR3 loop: CASSLGPEGEQYF. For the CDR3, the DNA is TGTGCCAGCAGCTTAGGGCCCGAAGGGGAGCAGTACTTC.

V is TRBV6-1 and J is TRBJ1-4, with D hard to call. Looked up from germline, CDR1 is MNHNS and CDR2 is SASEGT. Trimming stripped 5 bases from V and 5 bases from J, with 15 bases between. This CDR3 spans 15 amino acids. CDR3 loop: CASSNIGFRNEKLFF. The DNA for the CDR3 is TGTGCCAGCAGTAACATAGGGTTTAGGAATGAAAAACTGTTTTTT.

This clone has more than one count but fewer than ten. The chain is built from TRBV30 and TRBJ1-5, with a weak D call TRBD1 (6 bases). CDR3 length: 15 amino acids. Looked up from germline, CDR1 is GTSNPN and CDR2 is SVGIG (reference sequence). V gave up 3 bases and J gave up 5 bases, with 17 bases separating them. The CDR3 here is CAWSRVGGRHQPQHF. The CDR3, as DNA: TGTGCCTGGAGCCGTGTAGGGGGGCGCCATCAGCCCCAGCATTTT.

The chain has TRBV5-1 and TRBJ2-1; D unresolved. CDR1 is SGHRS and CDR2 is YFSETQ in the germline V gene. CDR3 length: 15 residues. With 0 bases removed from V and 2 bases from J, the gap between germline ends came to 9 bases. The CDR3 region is CASSLATTTYNEQFF. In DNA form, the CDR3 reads TGCGCCAGCAGCTTGGCCACAACGACCTACAATGAGCAGTTCTTC.

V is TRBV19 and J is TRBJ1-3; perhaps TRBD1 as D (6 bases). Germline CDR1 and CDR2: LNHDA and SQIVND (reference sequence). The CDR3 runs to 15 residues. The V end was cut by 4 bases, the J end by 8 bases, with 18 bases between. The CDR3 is CASSTGGGIGDTIYF. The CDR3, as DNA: TGTGCCAGTAGTACCGGAGGGGGGATCGGGGACACCATATATTTT. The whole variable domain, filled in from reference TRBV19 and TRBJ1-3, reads DGGITQSPKYLFRKEGQNVTLSCEQNLNHDAMYWYRQDPGQGLRLIYYSQIVNDFQKGDIAEGYSVSREKKESFPLTVTSAQKNPTAFYLCASSTGGGIGDTIYFGEGSWLTVV.

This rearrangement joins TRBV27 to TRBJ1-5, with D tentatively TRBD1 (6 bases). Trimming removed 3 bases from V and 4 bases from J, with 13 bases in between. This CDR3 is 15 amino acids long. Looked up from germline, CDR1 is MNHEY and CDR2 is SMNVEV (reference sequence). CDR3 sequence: CASSFNWDTNQPQHF. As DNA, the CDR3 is TGTGCCAGCAGTTTTAATTGGGACACTAATCAGCCCCAGCATTTT.

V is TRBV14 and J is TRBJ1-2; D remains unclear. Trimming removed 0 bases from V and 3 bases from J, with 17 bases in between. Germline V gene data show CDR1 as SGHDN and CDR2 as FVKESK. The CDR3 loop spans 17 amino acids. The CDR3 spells CASSQDLPFRGHYGYTF. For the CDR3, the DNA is TGTGCCAGCAGCCAAGATCTCCCCTTCCGAGGCCACTATGGCTACACCTTC.

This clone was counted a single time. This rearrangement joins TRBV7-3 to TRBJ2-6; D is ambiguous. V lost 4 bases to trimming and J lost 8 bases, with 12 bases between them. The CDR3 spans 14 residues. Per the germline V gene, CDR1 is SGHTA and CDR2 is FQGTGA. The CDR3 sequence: CASSSKTETNVLTF. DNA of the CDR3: TGTGCCAGCAGCTCCAAGACGGAGACCAACGTCCTGACTTTC.

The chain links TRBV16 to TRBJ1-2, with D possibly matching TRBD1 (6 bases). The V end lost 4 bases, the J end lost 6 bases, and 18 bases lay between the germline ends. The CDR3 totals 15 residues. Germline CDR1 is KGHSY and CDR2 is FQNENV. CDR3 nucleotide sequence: TGTGCCAGCAGCCGAGCCCAGGGGAATTGGGATGGCTACACCTTC. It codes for CASSRAQGNWDGYTF.

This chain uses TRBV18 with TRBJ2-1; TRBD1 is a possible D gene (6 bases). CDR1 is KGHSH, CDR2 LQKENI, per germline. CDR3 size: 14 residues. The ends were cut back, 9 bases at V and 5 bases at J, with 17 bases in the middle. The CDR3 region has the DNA TGTGCCAGTGGTAGGCAGGGGATTCACAATGAGCAGTTCTTC. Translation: CASGRQGIHNEQFF.

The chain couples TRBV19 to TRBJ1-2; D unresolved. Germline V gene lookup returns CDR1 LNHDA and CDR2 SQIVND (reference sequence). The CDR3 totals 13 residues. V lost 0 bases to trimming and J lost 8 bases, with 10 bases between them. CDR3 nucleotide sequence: TGTGCCAGTAGTATAGAATCGGGGTTCGGCTACACCTTC. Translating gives CASSIESGFGYTF.